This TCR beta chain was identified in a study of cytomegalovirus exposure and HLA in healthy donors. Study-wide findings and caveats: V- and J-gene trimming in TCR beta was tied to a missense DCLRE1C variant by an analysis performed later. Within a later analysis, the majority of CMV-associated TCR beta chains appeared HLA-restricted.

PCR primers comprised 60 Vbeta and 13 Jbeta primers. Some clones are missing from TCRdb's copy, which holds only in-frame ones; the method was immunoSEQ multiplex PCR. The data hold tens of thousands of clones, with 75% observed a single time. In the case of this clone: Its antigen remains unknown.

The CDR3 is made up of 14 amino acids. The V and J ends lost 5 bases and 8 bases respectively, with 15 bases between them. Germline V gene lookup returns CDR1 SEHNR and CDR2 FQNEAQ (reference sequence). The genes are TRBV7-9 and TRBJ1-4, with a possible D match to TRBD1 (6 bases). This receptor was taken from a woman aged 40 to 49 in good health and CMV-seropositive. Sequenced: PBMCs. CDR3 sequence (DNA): TGTGCCAGCAGCGTTGGGGGCGGAGACGAAAAACTGTTTTTT. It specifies CASSVGGGDEKLFF.